These 27 T cell receptor beta chains originate from one sample sequenced in a study of T cells in Graves' hyperthyroidism and ophthalmopathy. Researchers amplified the TCR beta CDR3 regions from RNA transcripts. During a first-round RT-PCR of the TCR CDR3, the HTBI primer set was used. TCRdb independently ran MiXCR on the multiplex PCR reads; one entry per CDR3 protein. Here the sample spans 700,000 to 850,000 distinct CDR3 sequences, around a third being singletons. The specimen was blood. These TCRs come from a woman aged 40 to 55 with Graves' hyperthyroidism.

This clonotype occurred once. The rearrangement uses TRBV7-9 and TRBJ1-4; 9 nucleotides agree with TRBD1. With V trimmed by 8 bases and J by 5 bases, 3 bases remained unmatched. This CDR3 is built from 13 residues. The V gene's germline CDR1 is SEHNR and CDR2 FQNEAQ (reference sequence). The CDR3 sequence is CASATGGNEKLFF. The CDR3, as DNA: TGTGCCAGCGCAACAGGGGGCAATGAAAAACTGTTTTTT.

V and J are TRBV12-1 and TRBJ1-1. TRBV12-1 has pseudogene status. This CDR3 is 13 amino acids long. CDR3 nucleotide sequence: TGTGCCAGCAGACCGTACATGAACACTGAAGCTTTCTTT. Translated, it gives CASRPYMNTEAFF.

This clonotype was seen at least ten times. The genes are TRBV6-5 and TRBJ2-7, with D unresolved. The V gene's germline CDR1 is MNHEY and CDR2 SVGAGI. The CDR3 consists of 11 residues. Trimming removed 1 base at V and 5 bases at J, with 3 bases between. CDR3 region: CASSYYDEQYF. The CDR3 DNA reads TGTGCCAGCAGTTACTACGACGAGCAGTACTTC.

In regard to this clonotype: A single base separates this from a much larger clone, so it may be a read error. The chain couples TRBV2 to TRBJ1-1; no clear D. This CDR3 comprises 15 residues. V was shortened by 2 bases and J by 1 base, with 11 bases between the two germline ends. Germline V CDR1 and CDR2: SNHLY, FYNNEI. The CDR3 bases are TGTGCCAGCAGTGAACCCAGCGAGTCGAACACTGAAGCTTTCTTT. The encoded protein is CASSEPSESNTEAFF.

This clonotype was recorded many times. V and J are TRBV20-1 and TRBJ2-5; no clear D. CDR1 and CDR2 (germline): DFQATT, SNEGSKA (reference sequence). The germline V and J ends were trimmed by 6 bases and 5 bases, with 10 bases remaining between them. CDR3 length: 11 amino acids. CDR3 amino acids: CSAPPPETQYF. The CDR3 DNA follows: TGCAGTGCCCCTCCGCCCGAGACCCAGTACTTC.

Only a few counts were recorded for this clonotype. The CDR3: CSARTVEAFF. DNA of the CDR3: TGCAGTGCTAGGACGGTCGAAGCTTTCTTT. The rearrangement links TRBV20-1 to TRBJ1-1; D is ambiguous. Trimming removed 3 bases from V and 8 bases from J, with 7 bases in between. The CDR3 is 10 residues long. From germline, CDR1 is DFQATT and CDR2 SNEGSKA (reference sequence).

This clonotype has a count of ten or more. V usage is TRBV20-1 and J usage is TRBJ1-2, with 9 bases lining up with TRBD1. CDR3 length: 15 amino acids. Germline CDR1 DFQATT, CDR2 SNEGSKA (reference sequence). The CDR3 loop reads CRLDVGTGPDYGYTF. CDR3 bases: TGCCGCCTTGACGTAGGGACAGGGCCCGACTATGGCTACACCTTC.

The chain employs TRBV29-1 and TRBJ2-7, with 8 bases that match TRBD2. Germline V lookup: CDR1 SQVTM, CDR2 ANQGSEA. V trimming: 8 bases; J trimming: 8 bases; junction bases outside the gene matches: 11. The CDR3 has 12 amino acids. In DNA, the CDR3 is TGCAGCTTTAAGCCTCGACTAGCGAAGCAGTACTTC. As protein: CSFKPRLAKQYF.

In this sample, this clonotype turned up many times. This may be a read error, as it is one base from a much larger clone. The chain couples TRBV2 to TRBJ2-7; 8 nucleotides line up with TRBD1. The CDR3 spans 15 residues. Per the germline V gene, CDR1 is SNHLY and CDR2 is FYNNEI. Losses at the gene ends were 8 bases for V and 3 bases for J; bases not matched to a gene: 12. The DNA of the CDR3 is TGTGCCAGCTCAAGGTCTCGGACAGGGAACTACGAGCAGTACTTC. It encodes CASSRSRTGNYEQYF. Full variable domain (missing parts from reference TRBV2 and TRBJ2-7): EPEVTQTPSHQVTQMGQEVILRCVPISNHLYFYWYRQILGQKVEFLVSFYNNEISEKSEIFDDQFSVERPDGSNFTLKIRSTKLEDSAMYFCASSRSRTGNYEQYFGPGTRLTVT.

This clonotype was counted only a few times. The chain uses TRBV6-2 or TRBV6-3 and TRBJ2-5; 11 bases agree with TRBD2. After removal of 2 bases from V and 5 bases from J, the junction contained 7 bases not matched to a gene. Germline V CDR1 and CDR2: MNHEY, SVGEGT. The CDR3 is 16 residues long. DNA of the CDR3: TGTGCCAGCAGTTACCGACTAGCGGGGTTGAAGGAGACCCAGTACTTC. It specifies CASSYRLAGLKETQYF.

In this sample, this clonotype turned up many times. The rearrangement uses TRBV19 and TRBJ1-6; 9 nucleotides agree with TRBD1. The CDR3 sequence is 15 residues long. V shed 1 base and J 7 bases; nucleotides not matched to a gene: 2. The germline V gene encodes CDR1 LNHDA and CDR2 SQIVND (reference sequence). CDR3 bases: TGTGCCAGTAGTATAGCGGACAGGGGAAATTCACCCCTCCACTTT. Its translation: CASSIADRGNSPLHF.

Concerning this clonotype: This may be a read error, as it is one base from a much larger clone. The chain couples TRBV2 to TRBJ1-3; D uncertain. This CDR3 has 14 amino acids. Per germline, CDR1 SNHLY and CDR2 FYNNEI. CDR3 DNA: TGTGCCAGCAGTGAATTACATTCTGGAGACACCATATATTTT. Translation: CASSELHSGDTIYF.

This clonotype was seen at least ten times. The gene calls are TRBV7-9 and TRBJ2-7; D uncertain. The CDR3 spans 11 residues. Germline CDR1 and CDR2: SEHNR and FQNEAQ (reference sequence). V was cut by 0 bases and J by 7 bases, with 4 bases left in between. CDR3 sequence reads: CASSLAGEQYF. CDR3 DNA sequence: TGTGCCAGCAGCTTAGCGGGAGAGCAGTACTTC. Looking up the rest from reference TRBV7-9 and TRBJ2-7 gives the full variable domain: DTGVSQNPRHKITKRGQNVTFRCDPISEHNRLYWYRQTLGQGPEFLTYFQNEAQLEKSRLLSDRFSAERPKGSFSTLEIQRTEQGDSAMYLCASSLAGEQYFGPGTRLTVT.

This clonotype was picked up many times. The chain employs TRBV10-3 and TRBJ1-2, with 9 bases identical to TRBD1. CDR1 and CDR2 from the germline V gene are ENHRY and SYGVKD. J gave up 0 bases and V 10 bases, and 9 bases lay outside the gene matches. The CDR3 covers 15 residues. This chain's CDR3 is CATIWDRVSNYGYTF. As DNA, the CDR3 is TGTGCCACCATCTGGGACAGGGTGTCTAACTATGGCTACACCTTC.

In this sample, this clonotype turned up a few times. It may be a read error: a sequence one base away is much more abundant. This chain joins TRBV7-2 and TRBJ2-5; D call uncertain. Germline CDR1 and CDR2: SGHTA and FQGNSA. This CDR3 is 14 amino acids long. The CDR3 region is CASSSPRVREAQYF. CDR3 DNA sequence: TGTGCCAGCAGCTCCCCACGGGTCCGAGAGGCCCAGTACTTC.

This clonotype was counted ten times or more. The rearrangement joins TRBV2 to TRBJ1-1; D is uncertain. CDR3 size: 10 residues. Germline CDR1 is SNHLY and CDR2 is FYNNEI. V was pared by 6 bases and J by 6 bases, with 5 bases between. In DNA, the CDR3 is TGTGCCAGCAGGTCTTCTGAAGCTTTCTTT. Protein sequence: CASRSSEAFF.

This clonotype was seen more than once but under ten times. The CDR3 bases are TGTGCCAGCAGCTTGAATCGGGGAGGGGGCTTCGGGACTGAAGCTTTCTTT. Protein: CASSLNRGGGFGTEAFF. The chain recombines TRBV9 with TRBJ1-1; the match to TRBD1 covers 7 bases. This CDR3 has 17 residues. Germline loops: CDR1 SGDLS, CDR2 YYNGEE. The V and J ends lost 4 bases and 5 bases, in that order; junction bases with no gene match: 17.

The CDR3: CASNTGKESYEQYF. The CDR3 DNA is TGTGCCAGCAACACTGGGAAAGAGTCCTACGAGCAGTACTTC. The V gene is TRBV6-6, the J gene TRBJ2-7, with D unclear. V lost 7 bases, J lost 1 base, and 14 bases lay in between. The CDR3 loop spans 14 amino acids. The germline gives CDR1 MNHNY, CDR2 SVGAGI (reference sequence).

This clonotype was observed a handful of times. The gene calls are TRBV19 and TRBJ1-2; D is perhaps TRBD1 (5 bases). The ends were cut back, 9 bases at V and 1 base at J, with 15 bases in the middle. This CDR3 spans 14 amino acids. CDR1 is LNHDA, CDR2 SQIVND, per germline (reference sequence). CDR3 region: CASSTRQLNYGYTF. The CDR3 nucleotides are TGTGCCAGCAGCACCAGACAGCTTAACTATGGCTACACCTTC.

A remark on this clonotype: Germline is not matched at one junction end, which may reflect a read error. The chain couples TRBV10-3 to TRBJ2-6; D tentatively reads TRBD1 or TRBD2 (5 bases each). CDR3 length: 18 residues. Germline V gene lookup returns CDR1 ENHRY and CDR2 SYGVKD. The CDR3 region has the DNA TGTGCCAGCAGTTTATCGGCAGGGAGAAATTCTGGGGCCAACGTCCTGACTTTC. Translation: CASSLSAGRNSGANVLTF.

The chain has TRBV20-1 and TRBJ2-2; TRBD2 aligns across 10 bases. With V trimmed by 0 bases and J by 0 bases, 10 bases remained unmatched. The CDR3 extends over 19 amino acids. Germline CDR1 is DFQATT and CDR2 is SNEGSKA (reference sequence). Written as DNA, the CDR3 is TGCAGTGCTAGAGATCACGAGACTAGCGGGTCACCGAACACCGGGGAGCTGTTTTTT. The encoded protein is CSARDHETSGSPNTGELFF.

This chain joins TRBV4-1 and TRBJ1-2; D is unclear. This CDR3 is 14 amino acids long. Germline CDR1 is MGHRA and CDR2 is YSYEKL. Trimming cost V 1 base and J 4 bases, with 10 bases left between them. Here the CDR3 reads CASSQGRLSYGYTF. CDR3 DNA: TGCGCCAGCAGCCAAGGCAGGCTCTCCTATGGCTACACCTTC.

The J gene is TRBJ1-5, the V gene TRBV4-1, with D unclear. With 4 bases removed from V and 7 bases from J, the gap between germline ends came to 14 bases. Germline V lookup: CDR1 MGHRA, CDR2 YSYEKL. CDR3 length: 14 amino acids. The DNA for the CDR3 is TGCGCCAGCAGCCGCGACGGGTTTCAGCAGCCCCAGCATTTT. Translated: CASSRDGFQQPQHF.

This clonotype was seen ten or more times. The J gene is TRBJ2-1, the V gene TRBV29-1; 9 nucleotides agree with TRBD2. CDR1 and CDR2 (germline): SQVTM, ANQGSEA. V shed 7 bases and J 9 bases; nucleotides not matched to a gene: 10. The CDR3 is made up of 13 amino acids. The CDR3 DNA reads as TGCAGCGCCAAGCGGGAGGTCCACCGTGAGCAGTTCTTC. It specifies CSAKREVHREQFF.

In its sample, this clonotype was seen a few times. The missing conserved phenylalanine or tryptophan at the end of this CDR3 makes a read error likely. V usage is TRBV12-3 or TRBV12-4 and J usage is TRBJ1-1, with D hard to call. CDR3 size: 13 residues. The V gene lost 1 base and the J gene lost 2 bases, with 5 bases spanning the gap. CDR3 in amino acids: CASSLGVNTEAFL. CDR3 bases: TGTGCCAGCAGTTTAGGAGTCAACACTGAAGCTTTCCTT.

This clonotype has ten or more counts. V and J are TRBV7-2 and TRBJ1-4; the D is unclear. Trimming took 5 bases from V and 5 from J, leaving 9 bases between them. The length of the CDR3 is 13 residues. Germline CDR1 is SGHTA and CDR2 is FQGNSA. Written as DNA, the CDR3 is TGTGCCAGCAGCCCGGGAATCAATGAAAAACTGTTTTTT. Protein: CASSPGINEKLFF.

The chain carries TRBV11-2 and TRBJ2-7, with D possibly matching TRBD2 (6 bases). The CDR3 contains 15 residues. Germline V lookup: CDR1 SGHAT, CDR2 FQNNGV. V was clipped by 2 bases and J by 4 bases, with 15 bases between them. The CDR3 nucleotides read TGTGCCAGCAGCTTACGACGGGACTTGGTGTACGAGCAGTACTTC. Its translation is CASSLRRDLVYEQYF.